The entry that follows covers one T cell receptor beta chain sequence. The sample originates from a study of blood T cell repertoires in COVID-19. Study as a whole: There were acute and convalescent COVID-19 samples, and they came from the United States, Italy and Spain. Sources were T cells, B-cell-depleted T cells, or PBMCs; the material itself was cDNA or gDNA.

The CDR3 consists of 16 residues. From germline, CDR1 is PRHDT and CDR2 FYEKMQ (reference sequence). V lost 0 bases to trimming and J lost 0 bases, with 11 bases between them. Original processing methods: For nucleated cells, counts were estimated from reference gene primer amplification. Produced via immunoSEQ multiplex PCR; TCRdb's table is partial and in-frame only. That table is the source of V, J and clone size, and D and trimming were worked out from the DNA. This repertoire shows approximately 300,000 clones, roughly 88% found once; its top ten account for 3% to 4%. The V gene is TRBV13, the J gene TRBJ1-2; no firm D call. Sequenced: peripheral blood. The TCR originated in a woman aged 50 to 60 with active or convalescent COVID-19. The CDR3 sequence is CASSLGGTQPNYGYTF. The CDR3 DNA is TGTGCCAGCAGCTTAGGCGGCACACAGCCTAACTATGGCTACACCTTC.